A selection of T cell receptor beta chains follows, all from one sample in a study of shared clonotypes between healthy human individuals. Assay: immunoSEQ multiplex PCR; the TCRdb copy retains only in-frame clones and omits some. The sample shows 2 million to 2.5 million clones, approximately 95% of them seen only once. Sequenced: naive CD4+ T cells from PBMCs. The receptor set was obtained from a man between 18 and 35 years old in good health. Some clones in this sample may be carry-over from other donors' samples. Each CDR3 is given without its conserved first and last residue.

v_call cdr3_aa
TRBV30 AGSGGMMDTQY
TRBV7-9 ASSFSGGTYNEQF
TRBV2 ASSPTSGVTDTQY
TRBV9 ASSVGGANEQF
TRBV29-1 SVGRGLVTYEQF
TRBV30 AWTPRGTEAF
TRBV10-3 AITNFPGLGANVLT
TRBV6-1 ASRGTDTQY
TRBV4-1 ASSQGGPGYEQY
TRBV28 ASSILGRKPEAF
TRBV28 ASRQGRTGGVEAF
TRBV7-9 ASSPGQGPGYT
TRBV30 ACQGKSTDTQY
TRBV28 ASSPLRGTTNEKLF
TRBV5-6 ASSLGRYGYT
TRBV5-1 ASSTGGTGANVLT
TRBV5-1 ASSGGVGEKLF
TRBV11-3 ASSPGGWGDTGELF
TRBV2 ASSEGEGGPEAF
TRBV4-2 ASSHGLAGGQETQY
TRBV5-4 ASSFMGTASNEQY
TRBV28 ASSLLANEQY
TRBV11-2 ASRPWTAREQQY
TRBV9 ASSVVGGAGNTIY
TRBV11-2 ASSLSGTSGETQY
TRBV7-9 ASSHLLYSGTSGQNEQF
TRBV4-3 ASSQGPGDREQF
TRBV9 ASSVGSNSNYGYT
TRBV5-1 ASRVAALNTEAF
TRBV7-9 ASGRGTRGNQPQH
TRBV27 ASSSWNDREGYT
TRBV7-9 ASQDTGNEKLF
TRBV19 ASSGGGGNTGELF
TRBV18 ASSRGALTEVQY
TRBV18 ASSPPSGGRGNQPQH
TRBV11-2 ASSLELVGEQY
TRBV5-1 ASSLGGGTDTGDTQY
TRBV7-6 ASTPSRTSGNTGELF
TRBV14 ASSQVGWDPHYGYT
TRBV28 ASSLLTSGQLY
TRBV5-1 ASSSGQGLDTQY
TRBV6-6 ASRDRVGEKLF
TRBV5-4 ASSSPRQLDI
TRBV6-4 ASSEAPIASSYNEQF
TRBV5-1 ASSLGASGRARNIQY
TRBV5-1 ASSLGQVTNTGELF
TRBV6-1 ASRAGTSDNEQF
TRBV19 ASSARGDTQY
TRBV11-2 ASSLGAYISYEQY
TRBV29-1 SVGGTGASYEQY
TRBV7-6 ASSLGLAGLSYEQY
TRBV5-1 ASSLRREAFSTDTQY
TRBV6-5 ASSSTSTRETQY
TRBV2 ASSEQQGASGNTIY